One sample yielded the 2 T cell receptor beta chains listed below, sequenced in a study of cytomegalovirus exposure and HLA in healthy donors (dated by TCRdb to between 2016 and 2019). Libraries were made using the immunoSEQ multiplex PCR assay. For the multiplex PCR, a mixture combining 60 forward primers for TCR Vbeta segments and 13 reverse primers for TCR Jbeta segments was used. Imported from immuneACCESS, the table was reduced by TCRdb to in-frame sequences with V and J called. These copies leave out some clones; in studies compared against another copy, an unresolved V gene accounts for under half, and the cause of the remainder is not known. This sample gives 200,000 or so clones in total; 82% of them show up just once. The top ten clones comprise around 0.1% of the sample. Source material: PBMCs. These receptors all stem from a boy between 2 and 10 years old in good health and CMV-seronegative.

The CDR3 sequence: CASSAQSGEYSTQYF. The CDR3 coding sequence is TGTGCCAGCAGTGCTCAAAGCGGGGAATATAGTACGCAGTATTTT. The rearrangement joins TRBV6-6 to TRBJ2-3; 7 bases are shared with TRBD2. V lost 5 bases and J lost 8; bases outside the gene matches: 13. CDR1 MNHNY and CDR2 SVGAGI come from the germline V gene (reference sequence). The CDR3 runs to 15 residues.

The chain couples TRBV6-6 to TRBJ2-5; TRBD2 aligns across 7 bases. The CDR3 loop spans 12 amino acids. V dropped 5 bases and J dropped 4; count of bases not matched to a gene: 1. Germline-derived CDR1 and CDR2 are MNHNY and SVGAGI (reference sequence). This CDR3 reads CASSASGETQYF. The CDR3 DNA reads TGTGCCAGCAGTGCTAGCGGAGAGACCCAGTACTTC.